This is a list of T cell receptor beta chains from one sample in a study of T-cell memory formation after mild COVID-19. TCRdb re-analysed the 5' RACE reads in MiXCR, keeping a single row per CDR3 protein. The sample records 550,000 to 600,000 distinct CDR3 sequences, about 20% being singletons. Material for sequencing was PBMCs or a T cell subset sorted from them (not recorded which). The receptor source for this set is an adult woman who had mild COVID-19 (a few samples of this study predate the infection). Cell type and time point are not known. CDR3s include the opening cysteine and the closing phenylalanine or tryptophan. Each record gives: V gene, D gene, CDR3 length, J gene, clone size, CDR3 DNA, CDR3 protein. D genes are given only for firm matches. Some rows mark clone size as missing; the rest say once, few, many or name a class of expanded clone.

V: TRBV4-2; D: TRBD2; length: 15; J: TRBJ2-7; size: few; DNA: TGTGCCAGCAGCCGCTTAGCGGGGGAGGCCAAGGAGCAGTACTTC; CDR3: CASSRLAGEAKEQYF
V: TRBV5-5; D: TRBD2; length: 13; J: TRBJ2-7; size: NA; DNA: TGTGCCAGCCGTGGGGGGGACCCCTACGAGCAGTACTTC; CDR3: CASRGGDPYEQYF
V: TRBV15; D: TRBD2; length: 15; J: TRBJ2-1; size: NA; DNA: TGTGCCACCAGCAGGTTAGCGGGGGGAGGCAATGAGCAGTTCTTC; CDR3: CATSRLAGGGNEQFF
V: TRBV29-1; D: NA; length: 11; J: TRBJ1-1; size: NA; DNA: TGCAGCGCCCAGGACGGGTCTGAAGCTTTCTTT; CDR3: CSAQDGSEAFF
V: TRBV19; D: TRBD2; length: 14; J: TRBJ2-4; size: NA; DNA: TGTGCCATCTCACCGGGACTAGCGAGGGACATTCAGTACTTC; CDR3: CAISPGLARDIQYF
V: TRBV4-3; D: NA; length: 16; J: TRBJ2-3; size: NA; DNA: TGCGCCAGCAGCCAAGTATTCCAATCAGACACAGATACGCAGTATTTT; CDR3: CASSQVFQSDTDTQYF
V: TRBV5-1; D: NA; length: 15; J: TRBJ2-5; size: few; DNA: TGCGCCAGCAGCCACGCCTCGGGGCAGGGCGAGACCCAGTACTTC; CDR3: CASSHASGQGETQYF
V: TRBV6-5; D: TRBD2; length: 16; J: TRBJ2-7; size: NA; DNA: TGTGCCAGAAGTTATACATGGGGTAGCGGGAGCGGTGAGCAGTACTTC; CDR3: CARSYTWGSGSGEQYF
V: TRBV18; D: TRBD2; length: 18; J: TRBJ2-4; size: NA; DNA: TGTGCCAGCTCACCACCCACTAGCGGGGGGGCGGCCAAAAACATTCAGTACTTC; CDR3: CASSPPTSGGAAKNIQYF
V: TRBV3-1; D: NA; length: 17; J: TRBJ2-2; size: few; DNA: TGTGCCAGCAGCCCTCTTTCGACAGGCAGGAACACCGGGGAGCTGTTTTTT; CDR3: CASSPLSTGRNTGELFF
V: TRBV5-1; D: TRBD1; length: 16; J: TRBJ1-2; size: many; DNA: TGCGCCAGCAGCCCGACAGGGTGGTCTCCTAACTATGGCTACACCTTC; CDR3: CASSPTGWSPNYGYTF
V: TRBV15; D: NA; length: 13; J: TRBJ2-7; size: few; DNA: TGTGCCACCAGCCTCAAGGCCTACTACGAGCAGTACTTC; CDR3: CATSLKAYYEQYF
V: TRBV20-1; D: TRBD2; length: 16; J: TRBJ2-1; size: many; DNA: TGCAGTGCTCCTATTAAAGGCGGGGGGGCCTGGAATGAGCAGTTCTTC; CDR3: CSAPIKGGGAWNEQFF
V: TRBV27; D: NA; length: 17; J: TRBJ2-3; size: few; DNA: TGTGCCAGCAGTGCGCACAGGTCGTTAGGGGCAGCAGATACGCAGTATTTT; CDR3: CASSAHRSLGAADTQYF
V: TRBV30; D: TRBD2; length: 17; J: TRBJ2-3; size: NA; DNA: TGTGCCTGGGTCCTCTCCTGGACTAGCGGGAGTGTAGATACGCAGTATTTT; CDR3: CAWVLSWTSGSVDTQYF
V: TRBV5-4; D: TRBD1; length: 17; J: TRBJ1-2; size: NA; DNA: TGTGCCAGCAGCCTTGGACAGGGTCAGGGGATGGTCTATGGCTACACCTTC; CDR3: CASSLGQGQGMVYGYTF
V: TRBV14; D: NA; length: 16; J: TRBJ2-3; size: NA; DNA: TGTGCCAGCAGCCTCTACGGACGCGAGCTAACAGATACGCAGTATTTT; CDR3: CASSLYGRELTDTQYF
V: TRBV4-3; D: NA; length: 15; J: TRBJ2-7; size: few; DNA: TGCGCCAGCAGCCAAGATAGGGCAGCCCCCAACGAGCAGTACTTC; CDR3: CASSQDRAAPNEQYF
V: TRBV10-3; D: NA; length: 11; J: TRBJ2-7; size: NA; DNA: TGTGCCATCAGTGAGTCGCGGGAGCAGTACTTC; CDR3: CAISESREQYF
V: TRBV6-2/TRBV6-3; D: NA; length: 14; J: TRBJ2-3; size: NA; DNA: TGTGCCAGCAGTTATTACGGGCACACAGATACGCAGTATTTT; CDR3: CASSYYGHTDTQYF
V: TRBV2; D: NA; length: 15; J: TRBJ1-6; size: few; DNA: TGTGCCAGCAGTGAGGGTGCAGGATCTAATTCACCCCTCCACTTT; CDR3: CASSEGAGSNSPLHF
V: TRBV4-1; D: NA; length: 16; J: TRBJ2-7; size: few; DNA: TGCGCCAGCAGCCAAGATAGCGCGGGGCAAGCCTACGAGCAGTACTTC; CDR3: CASSQDSAGQAYEQYF
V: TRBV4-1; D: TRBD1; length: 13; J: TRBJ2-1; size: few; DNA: TGCGCCAGTCGGGCAGGGGGTTACAATGAGCAGTTCTTC; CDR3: CASRAGGYNEQFF
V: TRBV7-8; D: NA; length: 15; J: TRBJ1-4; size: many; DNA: TGTGCCAGCACCTATCGGATTGCAACTAATGAAAAACTGTTTTTT; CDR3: CASTYRIATNEKLFF
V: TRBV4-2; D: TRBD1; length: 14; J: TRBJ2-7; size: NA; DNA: TGTGCCAGCAGCCTTGCCGGGACAGGGGACGAGCAGTACTTC; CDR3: CASSLAGTGDEQYF
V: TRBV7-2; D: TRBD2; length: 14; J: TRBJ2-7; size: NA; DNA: TGTGCCAGCAGCTCCCGACTAGCATCTTACGAGCAGTACTTC; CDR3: CASSSRLASYEQYF
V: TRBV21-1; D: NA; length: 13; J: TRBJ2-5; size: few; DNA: TGTGCCAGCAGCCCCTCGGAACAAGAGACCCAGTACTTC; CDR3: CASSPSEQETQYF
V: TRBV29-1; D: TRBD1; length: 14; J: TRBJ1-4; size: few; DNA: TGCAGCGTCCGTCCGGACAGGGAGGGGGAAAAACTGTTTTTT; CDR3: CSVRPDREGEKLFF
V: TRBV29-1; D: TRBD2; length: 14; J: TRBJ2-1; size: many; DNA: TGCAGCGTTGTCCCTAGCGGGAGAGGCAATGAGCAGTTCTTC; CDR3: CSVVPSGRGNEQFF
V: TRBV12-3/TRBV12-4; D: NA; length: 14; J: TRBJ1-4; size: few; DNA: TGTGCCAGCAGCCTGTGGGGCGGAGATGAAAAACTGTTTTTT; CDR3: CASSLWGGDEKLFF
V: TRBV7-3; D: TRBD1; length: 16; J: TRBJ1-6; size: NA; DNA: TGTGCCAGCAGCTCGACAGGGGGGTCCGGGGTTTCACCCCTCCACTTT; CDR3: CASSSTGGSGVSPLHF
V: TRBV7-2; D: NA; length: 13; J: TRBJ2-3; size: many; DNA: TGTGCCAGCAGCTTAAGTGGACAGACAACGCAGTATTTT; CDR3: CASSLSGQTTQYF
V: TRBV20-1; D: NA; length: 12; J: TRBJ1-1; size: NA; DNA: TGCAGTGCTAGGTCCAGGACTGGTGAAGCTTTCTTT; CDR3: CSARSRTGEAFF
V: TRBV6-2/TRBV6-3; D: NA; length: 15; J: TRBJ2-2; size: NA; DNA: TGTGCCAGCAGTGAAGGACAGCCGAACACCGGGGAGCTGTTTTTT; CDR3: CASSEGQPNTGELFF
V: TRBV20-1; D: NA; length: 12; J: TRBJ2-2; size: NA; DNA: TGCAGTGCTAGAGTGGACACCGGGGAGCTGTTTTTT; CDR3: CSARVDTGELFF
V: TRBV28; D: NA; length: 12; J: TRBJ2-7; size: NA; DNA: TGTGCCAGCAGTCCCCGGGGCCCGGAGCAGTACTTC; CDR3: CASSPRGPEQYF
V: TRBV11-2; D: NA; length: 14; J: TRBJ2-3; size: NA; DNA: TGTGCCAGCAGCTTTCCGAAGGGGGTAGATACGCAGTATTTT; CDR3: CASSFPKGVDTQYF